The rows below give T cell receptor beta chains drawn from one sample of a study of T cell repertoires in ileal Crohn's disease. Here immunoSEQ multiplex PCR was the method, and the copy in TCRdb shows in-frame clones only, minus some. This sample has about 62,000 clones, with roughly 91% found just once. The specimen sequenced was ileal tissue. The receptors were sampled from an adult with Crohn's disease. CDR3s include the opening cysteine and the closing phenylalanine or tryptophan. A D gene is named only where the DNA matches it firmly.

CDR3aa,d_gene,v_gene,j_gene
CASSISTGLNQPQHF,.,TRBV19,TRBJ1-5
CASSPVGNQPQHF,.,TRBV5-1,TRBJ1-5
CASSPPGGWGLFF,.,TRBV7-9,TRBJ1-4
CASTGGLGEKLFF,TRBD1,TRBV27,TRBJ1-4
CASRREVTQNNEQFF,.,TRBV2,TRBJ2-1
CASSQTGGSDYGYTF,TRBD1,TRBV5-4,TRBJ1-2
CASRSIGAGSEQYF,TRBD2,TRBV27,TRBJ2-7
CASSRGLSSYEQYF,TRBD2,TRBV27,TRBJ2-7
CATRGRERNTEAFF,.,TRBV6-5,TRBJ1-1
CSVTGASGNTIYF,TRBD1,TRBV29-1,TRBJ1-3
CASSIRGSGFEQYF,.,TRBV19,TRBJ2-7
CASSLGQVNGELFF,TRBD1,TRBV5-6,TRBJ2-2
CATSWDRGSNEKLFF,TRBD1,TRBV15,TRBJ1-4
CASSTIQGSGNTIYF,.,TRBV7-8,TRBJ1-3
CASTWATGELFF,.,TRBV2,TRBJ2-2
CASKSGTENTEAFF,TRBD1,TRBV6-5,TRBJ1-1
CASSLGGGLGYEQYF,TRBD1,TRBV7-8,TRBJ2-7
CASSPRTGAIYYGYTF,TRBD1,TRBV19,TRBJ1-2
CASSPGSGSGNTIYF,.,TRBV7-8,TRBJ1-3
CASSPIQQAGYTF,.,TRBV18,TRBJ1-2
CASTPDRASYTF,TRBD1,TRBV19,TRBJ1-2
CASYCHTQYF,.,TRBV21-1,TRBJ2-3
CASSLLPPDRDPDTQYF,TRBD1,TRBV7-9,TRBJ2-3
CASRGPGTGLYGYTF,TRBD1,TRBV28,TRBJ1-2
CASSLAGVPYEQYF,.,TRBV5-6,TRBJ2-7
CASSYLDSPYTF,.,TRBV19,TRBJ1-2
CASGQDPTNYGYTF,TRBD1,TRBV5-1,TRBJ1-2
CASSPPEGAYGYTF,TRBD1,TRBV18,TRBJ1-2
CASSIRDKLMHSPLHF,.,TRBV19,TRBJ1-6
CAISYPVSNQPQHF,.,TRBV28,TRBJ1-5
CASSEERGAPYNEQFF,.,TRBV6-1,TRBJ2-1
CASSSRQGHYEQYF,TRBD1,TRBV6-1,TRBJ2-7
CASSTGSANYGYTF,.,TRBV19,TRBJ1-2
CATRQGNEQFF,.,TRBV19,TRBJ2-1
CASSKVLEAFF,.,TRBV6-6,TRBJ1-1
CASNGLVYNEQFF,.,TRBV19,TRBJ2-1
CASSPRGGGHQNTEAFF,.,TRBV18,TRBJ1-1
CSARQGWETQYF,TRBD1,TRBV29-1,TRBJ2-5
CASSPPGTPDSGNTIYF,.,TRBV18,TRBJ1-3
CASSLGENAYGYTF,.,TRBV5-1,TRBJ1-2
CASSEPGQGAGYGYTF,TRBD1,TRBV7-8,TRBJ1-2
CASSLLGSGGAGTDTQYF,TRBD2,TRBV7-6,TRBJ2-3
CASSLEGQDNQPQHF,TRBD1,TRBV18,TRBJ1-5
CASSLGQINQPQHF,.,TRBV9,TRBJ1-5
CASSPVGGGAGEKLFF,.,TRBV18,TRBJ1-4
CASSLGQLYGYTF,.,TRBV7-8,TRBJ1-2
CASSIANGGAFF,.,TRBV19,TRBJ1-1
CASSSRGQGTGELFF,TRBD1,TRBV28,TRBJ2-2
CASSRGLLQGSPLHF,.,TRBV28,TRBJ1-6
CASSPGQSGYTF,.,TRBV7-9,TRBJ1-2
CASSSGPGGYEQYF,TRBD2,TRBV19,TRBJ2-7
CASSGAPGQGGTARRIYGYTF,TRBD1,TRBV2,TRBJ1-2
CASSLWGDGYTF,.,TRBV11-2,TRBJ1-2
CASSPYASGDNEQFF,TRBD2,TRBV18,TRBJ2-1
CASSAIRVSNEKLFF,.,TRBV5-5,TRBJ1-4
CASSSRLAGVLKQFF,TRBD2,TRBV5-1,TRBJ2-1
CATLGGPNGYTF,.,TRBV15,TRBJ1-2
CAWSKNIRGKGQNTEAFF,TRBD1,TRBV30,TRBJ1-1
CASGSYEQYF,.,TRBV11-2,TRBJ2-7
CASRLDRVDSPLHF,TRBD1,TRBV5-4,TRBJ1-6